This T cell receptor (beta chain) was obtained from a study of vaccination and CD4 T cells after COVID-19. Study-wide findings and caveats: Within the convalescent patients, spike mono-reactivity was found in 304 of 307 vaccine-specific clones.

The V gene end was trimmed by 5 bases and the J gene end by 1 base; junction bases not matched to a gene: 14. The length of the CDR3 is 18 residues. Germline assignment: CDR1 SGHTA and CDR2 FQGNSA. Stated treatment: approximately 9-day PBMC culture with coronavirus spike peptide pools or control peptides (ViraFEST assay). The culture of 2 million or so PBMCs per well included 8.5 to 10 IU/ml IL-2 and roughly 9.7 ug/ml peptide pools. With regard to this clonotype: Antigen: not known.

Sequencing of the DNA from cultured CD4+ T cells was carried out with the Oncomine TCR Beta short-read assay. TCRdb itself ran the PCR reads through MiXCR, one entry per CDR3 protein. The sample lists around 20,000 distinct CDR3 sequences, about 61% occurring once. The TCR comes from a human donor who had recovered from COVID-19. The specimen was CD4+ T cells from blood, cultured in vitro. The rearrangement joins TRBV7-2 to TRBJ2-3; 8 bases fit TRBD2. CDR3 in amino acids: CASSPRLLAVRRTDTQYF. The DNA of the CDR3 is TGTGCCAGCAGCCCTCGCCTACTAGCGGTGAGACGCACAGATACGCAGTATTTT.